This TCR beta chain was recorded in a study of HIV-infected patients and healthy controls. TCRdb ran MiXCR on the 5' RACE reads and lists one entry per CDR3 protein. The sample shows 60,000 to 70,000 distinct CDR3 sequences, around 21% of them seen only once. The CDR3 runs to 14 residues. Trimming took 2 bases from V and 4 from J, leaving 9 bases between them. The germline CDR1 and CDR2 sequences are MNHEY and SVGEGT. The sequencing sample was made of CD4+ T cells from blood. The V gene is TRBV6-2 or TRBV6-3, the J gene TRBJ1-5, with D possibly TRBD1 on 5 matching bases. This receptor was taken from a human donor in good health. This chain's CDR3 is CASSYRQTNQPQHF. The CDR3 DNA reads TGTGCCAGCAGTTACAGACAGACGAATCAGCCCCAGCATTTT.